This TCR beta chain was observed in a study of T cell responses to AZD1222 COVID-19 vaccine (dated by TCRdb to the early 2020s). Regarding the complete study: AZD1222 recipients whose second dose came at about 4 weeks and those whose second dose came at about 12 weeks were combined into one group, since spike-specific TCR depth and breadth did not differ between the two schedules. A total of 233 trial participants underwent TCR sequencing, of whom 200 to 220 received two doses of AZD1222 and some 26 received two doses of the MenACWY control vaccine. Trial participants were enrolled into age subgroups of 18-55, 56-69 and 70-plus years, which contained approximately 150, 28 and 58 TCR-sequenced participants, respectively. The full study reports these points: Vaccine-associated CD4 TCRs spanned the whole spike protein, with dominant responses in regions 160-218 and 743-854. Only a handful of AZD1222 recipients were SARS-CoV-2 seropositive at baseline, limiting conclusions about previously exposed vaccinees. In the small 56-69-year group, the increase in depth fell short of significance, most likely because of low power. After two AZD1222 doses, spike-specific TCR breadth and depth were significantly higher than at day 0 and than in MenACWY recipients. No day 14 peak-response samples were available, so repertoires were characterized only after the peak T cell response. Nearly half of unique spike-specific TCRs reportedly recognized epitopes outside regions mutated in the B.1.351 and B.1.1.7 variants. Participants were mostly white British and included more females than males, and it was suggested by the authors that clonal diversity may have been underestimated.

The CDR3 regions of human TCRbeta chains were analyzed by immunosequencing. The original pipeline was this. Repertoire TCRs were checked for matches against a reference library of SARS-CoV-2-specific TCRs that had been generated using the MIRA antigen-specificity platform. Breadth meant the fraction of unique TCRs that were SARS-CoV-2-associated, whereas depth meant the fraction of total T cells that were SARS-CoV-2-associated. Each spike-specific TCR was assigned to its reactive spike region and to a CD4 or CD8 class using the MIRA data. Log10-transformed breadth and depth values were compared by one-way ANOVA with Sidak's multiple comparisons tests. TCRdb re-hosts the immuneACCESS table, in-frame sequences only. Its copies lack some clones; in the studies checked, an unresolved V gene accounts for under half of them, and the cause for the rest is not known. Clone size and the V and J calls come from that table; the DNA yielded D and trimming. The sample profile shows roughly 71,000 clones; 75% to 90% of them were found once. The ten largest account for roughly 21% of the sample.

The time point tag for this specimen amounts to: baseline before first vaccination. Vaccinee samples came from UK trials COV001 and COV002, including a single-blind randomized controlled phase 2/3 trial of AZD1222 (ChAdOx1 nCoV-19) in healthy adults. For TCRbeta chain sequencing, PBMC samples were collected from trial participants at day 0 and at day 28 after the second dose. A word on this clone: Its antigen target is currently unknown. No clone much larger than this one lies a single base away; base qualities are absent.

Trimming leaves V shorter by 4 bases and J shorter by 0 bases, with the junction holding 6 bases beyond the gene matches. The CDR3, cysteine through phenylalanine, is 16 amino acids long. CDR3 DNA is the only sequence kept; it has 48 bases, read in frame from the first base. The germline V gene (reference sequence) yields MNHEY for CDR1 and SMNVEV for CDR2. The receptor chain draws on TRBV27 and TRBJ1-3; TRBD1 fits 7 bases in the junction. The receptor was derived from an adult in good health. The sequenced sample was peripheral blood, obtained on day 0 of AZD1222 vaccination. In nucleotides, the sequence is TGTGCCAGCAGTTCTGACAGGGAGAGCTCTGGAAACACCATATATTTT. This sequence encodes CASSSDRESSGNTIYF.